This T cell receptor beta chain was recovered during a study of cytomegalovirus exposure and HLA in healthy donors. Findings and limits, study-wide: Later work showed greater clonal expansion in HLA-associated TCR beta chains than in equally common others. Among donors in an Asian-associated ancestry cluster, a later analysis reportedly found fewer N-insertions than the roughly 700-donor mean. Earlier analysis yielded a pattern in which most TCR beta V segments were productive about 87% or about 30% of the time.

Primers for the PCR totalled 60 Vbeta and 13 Jbeta. Assay used: immunoSEQ multiplex PCR; TCRdb lists only in-frame clones, some missing. This table has about 130,000 clones, over 80% appearing once. The donors (healthy individuals) were bone marrow donors. The CDR3 sequence is 13 residues long. Trimming pared 4 bases from V and 1 base from J, leaving 7 bases between. Germline CDR1 SNHLY, CDR2 FYNNEI. In the case of this clone: The antigen remains unidentified. Other nucleotide sequences from this sample produce the same CDR3.

Sequencing input: PBMCs. The V gene is TRBV2, the J gene TRBJ1-1; unclear D gene. This sequence was found in a boy aged 5-17 years in good health and CMV-seronegative. Written as DNA, the CDR3 is TGTGCCAGCAGTGTTGAGGGGAACACTGAAGCTTTCTTT. As protein: CASSVEGNTEAFF.